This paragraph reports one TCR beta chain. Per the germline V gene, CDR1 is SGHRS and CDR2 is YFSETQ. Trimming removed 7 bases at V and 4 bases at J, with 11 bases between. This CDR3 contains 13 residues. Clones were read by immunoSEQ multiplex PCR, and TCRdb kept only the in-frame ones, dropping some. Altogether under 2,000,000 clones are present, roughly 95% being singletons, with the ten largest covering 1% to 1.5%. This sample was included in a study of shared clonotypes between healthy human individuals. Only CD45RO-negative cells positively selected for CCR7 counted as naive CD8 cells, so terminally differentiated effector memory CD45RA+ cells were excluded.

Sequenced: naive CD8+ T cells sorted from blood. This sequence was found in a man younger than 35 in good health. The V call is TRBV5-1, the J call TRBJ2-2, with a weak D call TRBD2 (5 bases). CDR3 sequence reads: CASVGGSTGELFF. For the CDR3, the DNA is TGCGCCAGCGTGGGCGGGTCCACCGGGGAGCTGTTTTTT. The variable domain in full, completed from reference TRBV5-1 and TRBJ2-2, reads KAGVTQTPRYLIKTRGQQVTLSCSPISGHRSVSWYQQTPGQGLQFLFEYFSETQRNKGNFPGRFSGRQFSNSRSEMNVSTLELGDSALYLCASVGGSTGELFFGEGSRLTVL.